A selection of T cell receptor beta chains follows, all from one sample in a study of cytomegalovirus exposure and HLA in healthy donors. The data were produced by immunoSEQ multiplex PCR, yet TCRdb's version contains in-frame clones alone and is incomplete. Among over 200,000 clones listed, roughly 88% were seen once. The sample consisted of PBMCs. The source is a woman between 18 and 30 years old in good health and CMV-seronegative. The CDR3 runs from the conserved cysteine through the conserved F or W. A D gene is named only where the DNA matches it firmly. A clone size is listed for some rows: how often the clone was seen (once, few, many), or a class if it is expanded.

V gene: TRBV28
D gene: NA
J gene: TRBJ1-1
clone size: NA
CDR3 DNA: TGTGCCAGCAGTTTACAGTACACTGAAGCTTTCTTT
CDR3 protein: CASSLQYTEAFF

V gene: TRBV7-9
D gene: NA
J gene: TRBJ1-1
clone size: NA
CDR3 DNA: TGTGCCAGCAGCCAATCGAACACTGAAGCTTTCTTT
CDR3 protein: CASSQSNTEAFF

V gene: TRBV19
D gene: TRBD1
J gene: TRBJ1-2
clone size: NA
CDR3 DNA: TGTGCCAGTAGTATGGGGACAGGGGTTCCGTATGGCTACACCTTC
CDR3 protein: CASSMGTGVPYGYTF

V gene: TRBV27
D gene: TRBD2
J gene: TRBJ2-1
clone size: NA
CDR3 DNA: TGTGCCAGCAGTAGTAGTAGCGGGAGATCCGGCAATGAGCAGTTCTTC
CDR3 protein: CASSSSSGRSGNEQFF

V gene: TRBV28
D gene: TRBD2
J gene: TRBJ2-5
clone size: few
CDR3 DNA: TGTGCCAGCAGTTTATGGACTAGCGGGAGGGCCCTAGAAGAGACCCAGTACTTC
CDR3 protein: CASSLWTSGRALEETQYF

V gene: TRBV9
D gene: TRBD1
J gene: TRBJ2-7
clone size: NA
CDR3 DNA: TGTGCCAGCAGCTCCTCGGACAGGGGGAGGTTCTACGAGCAGTACTTC
CDR3 protein: CASSSSDRGRFYEQYF

V gene: TRBV21-1
D gene: NA
J gene: TRBJ2-7
clone size: NA
CDR3 DNA: TGTGTCCCGGACAGGGGAGAAGGGGAGCAGTACTTC
CDR3 protein: CVPDRGEGEQYF

V gene: TRBV2
D gene: NA
J gene: TRBJ1-5
clone size: few
CDR3 DNA: TGTGCCAGCAGTGCAGGACAGATAATCAGGGCCCAGCATTTT
CDR3 protein: CASSAGQIIRAQHF

V gene: TRBV5-1
D gene: NA
J gene: TRBJ2-1
clone size: NA
CDR3 DNA: TGCGCCAGCAGCTTGTCTCCTAATCGTGTCAATGAGCAGTTCTTC
CDR3 protein: CASSLSPNRVNEQFF

V gene: TRBV27
D gene: NA
J gene: TRBJ2-1
clone size: NA
CDR3 DNA: TGTGCCAGCAGCCCCAAGGGGAACAGGGGGGGAGGCCCTCAGTTCTTC
CDR3 protein: CASSPKGNRGGGPQFF

V gene: TRBV10-3
D gene: TRBD1
J gene: TRBJ1-1
clone size: NA
CDR3 DNA: TGTGCCACACACAGGGGGCGGGATACAGAAGCTTTCTTT
CDR3 protein: CATHRGRDTEAFF

V gene: TRBV7-2
D gene: TRBD2
J gene: TRBJ2-7
clone size: NA
CDR3 DNA: TGTGCCAGCAACTCAGCCGGGACTAGCGGGACCTACGAGCAGTACTTC
CDR3 protein: CASNSAGTSGTYEQYF

V gene: TRBV10-1
D gene: NA
J gene: TRBJ2-7
clone size: NA
CDR3 DNA: TGCGCCAGCAGTGGGCGGGCCCCCCGTGACGAGCAGTACTTC
CDR3 protein: CASSGRAPRDEQYF

V gene: TRBV5-1
D gene: TRBD2
J gene: TRBJ2-7
clone size: once
CDR3 DNA: TGCGCCAGCAGCTTGGGGCCACCGGGACTAGCGGGATACGAGCAGTACTTC
CDR3 protein: CASSLGPPGLAGYEQYF

V gene: TRBV28
D gene: NA
J gene: TRBJ2-7
clone size: NA
CDR3 DNA: TGTGCCAGCAGTCTAAATATACCCCCCTACGAGCAGTACTTC
CDR3 protein: CASSLNIPPYEQYF

V gene: TRBV5-4
D gene: TRBD1
J gene: TRBJ2-1
clone size: NA
CDR3 DNA: TGTGCCAGCAGCTTACCAGGGGGCCAGAACAATGAGCAGTTCTTC
CDR3 protein: CASSLPGGQNNEQFF

V gene: TRBV28
D gene: TRBD1
J gene: TRBJ2-5
clone size: NA
CDR3 DNA: TGTGCCAGCAGTGGGACAGGGGCTTGGGAGACCCAGTACTTC
CDR3 protein: CASSGTGAWETQYF

V gene: TRBV5-1
D gene: NA
J gene: TRBJ2-3
clone size: NA
CDR3 DNA: TGCGCCAGCAGCTCCGGAGCCCCCACAGATACGCAGTATTTT
CDR3 protein: CASSSGAPTDTQYF

V gene: TRBV25-1
D gene: NA
J gene: TRBJ2-1
clone size: NA
CDR3 DNA: TGTGCCAGCAGTGAATTCGCCGGGACTGGGCACAATGAGCAGTTCTTC
CDR3 protein: CASSEFAGTGHNEQFF

V gene: TRBV18
D gene: TRBD2
J gene: TRBJ2-5
clone size: NA
CDR3 DNA: TGTGCCAGCTCACCACGAGGCGGGGGAGTCCAAGAGACCCAGTACTTC
CDR3 protein: CASSPRGGGVQETQYF

V gene: TRBV5-5
D gene: NA
J gene: TRBJ1-2
clone size: NA
CDR3 DNA: TGTGCCAGCAGCTCCCTTGCGGGCTATGGCTACACCTTC
CDR3 protein: CASSSLAGYGYTF